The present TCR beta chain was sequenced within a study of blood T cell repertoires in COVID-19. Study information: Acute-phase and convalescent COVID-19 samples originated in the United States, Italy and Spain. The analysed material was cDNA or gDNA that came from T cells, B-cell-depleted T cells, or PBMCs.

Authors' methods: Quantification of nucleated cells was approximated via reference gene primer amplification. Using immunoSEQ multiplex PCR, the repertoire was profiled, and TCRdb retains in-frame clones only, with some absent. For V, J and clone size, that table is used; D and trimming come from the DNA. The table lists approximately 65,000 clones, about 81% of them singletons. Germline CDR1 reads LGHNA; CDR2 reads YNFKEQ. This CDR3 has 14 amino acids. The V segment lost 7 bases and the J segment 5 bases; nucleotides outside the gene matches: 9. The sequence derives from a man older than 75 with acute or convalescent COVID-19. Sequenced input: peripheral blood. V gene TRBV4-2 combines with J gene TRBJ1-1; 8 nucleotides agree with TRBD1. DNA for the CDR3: TGTGCCAGCACCCCACAGGGGGTTGTGACTGAAGCTTTCTTT. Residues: CASTPQGVVTEAFF.